This entry features one TCR beta chain sequence. The antigen is unknown. TCRdb reanalysed the 5' RACE reads using MiXCR and keeps one entry per CDR3 protein. The repertoire holds over 130,000 distinct CDR3 sequences, 7% to 9% seen once, with less than 0.95% in the top ten. This sample is drawn from a study of T cells after yellow fever vaccination. General observations from the study: One caveat is that FACS-sorted repertoires could contain abundant clonotypes contaminating from the bulk population. Weaker overall was a secondary response that nonetheless peaked faster, on day 5 versus 15.

The germline CDR1 and CDR2 sequences are SGHNT and YYREEE (reference sequence). The CDR3 length is 17 residues. V lost 0 bases and J 0 bases, leaving 13 bases between the germline ends. The V gene is TRBV5-4, the J gene TRBJ2-1; D might be TRBD1 (5 bases). The source was CD4+ T cells sorted from PBMCs, collected 5 days after the yellow fever booster vaccination. The receptor comes from a man aged 30 to 39 who received the YFV17D yellow fever vaccine. CDR3 sequence (DNA): TGTGCCAGCAGCTTGGACCTCGACAGATACTCCTACAATGAGCAGTTCTTC. It yields the protein CASSLDLDRYSYNEQFF.